This T cell receptor (beta chain) was captured in a study of tumor and adjacent non-tumor tissue in lung cancer. Study at large: Stage I to III disease affected 10 men and about 5 women aged about 31 to 80. The study, taken as a whole, reports: Tumor TCR diversity, when higher, was linked to shorter survival.

V was clipped by 4 bases and J by 0 bases, with 12 bases between them. The CDR3 runs to 15 residues. The germline CDR1 and CDR2 sequences are DFQATT and SNEGSKA (reference sequence). This clonotype was recorded many times. Its antigen remains unidentified. This sample's RNA came from whole unsorted tissue. More than 3 cm separated this lung sample from the edge of the tumor. A modified ARM-PCR protocol with three rounds of nested PCR amplified TCRbeta. Via MiXCR, TCRdb re-called the multiplex PCR reads, giving one row per CDR3 protein. The sample carries tens of thousands of distinct CDR3 sequences, roughly 70% recorded once.

This TCR was sampled from a woman in her forties or fifties with non-small cell lung cancer. The chain recombines TRBV20-1 with TRBJ2-2; tentatively, D is TRBD2 (5 bases). Sequenced input: distant non-tumor lung tissue. This CDR3 reads CSATIAGSNTGELFF. For the CDR3, the DNA is TGCAGTGCTACAATTGCGGGTTCGAACACCGGGGAGCTGTTTTTT.